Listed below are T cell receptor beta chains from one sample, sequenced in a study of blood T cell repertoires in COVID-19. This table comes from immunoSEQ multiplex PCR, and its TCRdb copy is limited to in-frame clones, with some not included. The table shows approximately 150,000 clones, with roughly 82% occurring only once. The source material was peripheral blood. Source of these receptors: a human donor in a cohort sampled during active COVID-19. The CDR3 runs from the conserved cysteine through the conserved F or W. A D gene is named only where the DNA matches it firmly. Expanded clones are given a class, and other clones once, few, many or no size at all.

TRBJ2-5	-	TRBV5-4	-	TGTGCCAGCAGCTCAGCGACAGGAGCACAAGAGACCCAGTACTTC	CASSSATGAQETQYF
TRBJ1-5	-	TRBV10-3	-	TGTGCCATCAGCCGAGAGCCGAGCGGTCAGCCCCAGCATTTT	CAISREPSGQPQHF
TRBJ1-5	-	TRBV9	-	TGTGCCAGCAGCGCAGAATCTTCTCCGGGAATCAATCAGCCCCAGCATTTT	CASSAESSPGINQPQHF
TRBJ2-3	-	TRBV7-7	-	TGTGCTAGCAGCTTATCGGTTTCCACAGATACGCAGTATTTT	CASSLSVSTDTQYF
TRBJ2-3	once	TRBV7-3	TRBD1	TGTGCCAGCAGCCCAAAGGGGTCTGGGACAGGGACAGATACGCAGTATTTT	CASSPKGSGTGTDTQYF
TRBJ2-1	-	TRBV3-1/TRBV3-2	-	TGTGCCAGCAGCCTTCGCAGAGACACCAAGCAGTTCTTC	CASSLRRDTKQFF
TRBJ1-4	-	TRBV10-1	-	TGCGCCAGCAGTGGGGAGGTGTTAGGGGAGGGAAAACTGTTTTTT	CASSGEVLGEGKLFF
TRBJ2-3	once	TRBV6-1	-	TGTGCCAGCAGTGGGAATCGGGGGGCAGGACCCCCTGGCACAGATACGCAGTATTTT	CASSGNRGAGPPGTDTQYF
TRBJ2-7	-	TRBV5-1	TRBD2	TGCGCCAGCAGCTTGGAAGGGACCCTCTCGGGGGGGAACTACGAGCAGTACTTC	CASSLEGTLSGGNYEQYF
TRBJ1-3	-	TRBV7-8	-	TGTGCCAGCAGAAGTCGGACACCCTCTGGAAACACCATATATTTT	CASRSRTPSGNTIYF
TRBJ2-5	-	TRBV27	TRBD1	TGTGCCAGCAGAACAGGGGGGTTAGAGACCCAGTACTTC	CASRTGGLETQYF
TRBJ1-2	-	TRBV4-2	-	TGTGCCAGCAGCCAAGAGCGGGGGCTTGGCTACACCTTC	CASSQERGLGYTF
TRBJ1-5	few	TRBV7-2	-	TGTGCCAGCAGCCTTCGGACAGTTAGCAATCAGCCCCAGCATTTT	CASSLRTVSNQPQHF
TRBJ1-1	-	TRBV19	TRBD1	TGTGCCAGTAGCCTAGACAGGGACACTGAAGCTTTCTTT	CASSLDRDTEAFF
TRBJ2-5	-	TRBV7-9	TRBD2	TGTGCCAGCAGCTTAGGGCTAGCGGAAGAGACCCAGTACTTC	CASSLGLAEETQYF
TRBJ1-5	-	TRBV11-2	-	TGTGCCAGCAGCTTAGGGTCGGGTCAGCCCCAGCATTTT	CASSLGSGQPQHF
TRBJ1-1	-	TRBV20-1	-	TGCAGTGCCTACGAAGTGACTGAAGCTTTCTTT	CSAYEVTEAFF
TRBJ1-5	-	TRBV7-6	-	TGTGCCAGCAGCTTAGGGTTAGGTGACAGCTTTTATCAGCCCCAGCATTTT	CASSLGLGDSFYQPQHF
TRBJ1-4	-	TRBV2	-	TGTGCCAGCAGTGTCCGGCCAGGGGCGAATGAAAAACTGTTTTTT	CASSVRPGANEKLFF
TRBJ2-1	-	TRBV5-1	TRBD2	TGCGCCAGCAGCTTGGGGCCTGTACTAGCGGGAAACAATGAGCAGTTCTTC	CASSLGPVLAGNNEQFF
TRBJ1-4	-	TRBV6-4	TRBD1	TGTGCCAGCAGTGACGTCCAGGGGGGAAAACTGTTTTTT	CASSDVQGGKLFF
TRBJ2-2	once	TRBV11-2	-	TGTGCCAGCAGCTTCTCGACGGGAAACACCGGGGAGCTGTTTTTT	CASSFSTGNTGELFF
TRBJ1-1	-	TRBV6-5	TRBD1	TGTGCCAGCAGTTCTATGGACAGGACCAACACTGAAGCTTTCTTT	CASSSMDRTNTEAFF
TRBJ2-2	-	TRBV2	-	TGTGCCAGCGGTGCCCTCCCAGGGAACACCGGGGAGCTGTTTTTT	CASGALPGNTGELFF
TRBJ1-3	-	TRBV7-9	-	TGTGCCAGCAGCTTAAAGGGGGGGGGACTCTCCTCTGGAAACACCATATATTTT	CASSLKGGGLSSGNTIYF
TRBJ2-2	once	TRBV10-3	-	TGTGCCATCAGTGAGTCGGTGGGGGGATCGGGCACCGGGGAGCTGTTTTTT	CAISESVGGSGTGELFF
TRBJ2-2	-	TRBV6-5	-	TGTGCCAGCAGTTGGCAGGGCGGCACCGGGGAGCTGTTTTTT	CASSWQGGTGELFF
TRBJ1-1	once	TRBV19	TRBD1	TGTGCCAGTAGTCGTACAGGGGGTGGCACTGAAGCTTTCTTT	CASSRTGGGTEAFF
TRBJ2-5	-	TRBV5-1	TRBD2	TGCGCCAGCAGCTCGGGAGGCGGCGGGAGCCTACAAGAGACCCAGTACTTC	CASSSGGGGSLQETQYF
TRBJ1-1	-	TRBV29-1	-	TGCAGCGTTGAAATAGGGGCGGCGAACACTGAAGCTTTCTTT	CSVEIGAANTEAFF
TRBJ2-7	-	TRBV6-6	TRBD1	TGTGCCAGCAAGGGGGCAGTCTACGAGCAGTACTTC	CASKGAVYEQYF
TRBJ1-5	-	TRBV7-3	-	TGTGCCAGCAGCACTAAACAGGGACAGCCCCAGCATTTT	CASSTKQGQPQHF
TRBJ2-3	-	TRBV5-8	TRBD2	TGTGCCAGCAGGGAGAGCGGGGATGACACAGATACGCAGTATTTT	CASRESGDDTDTQYF
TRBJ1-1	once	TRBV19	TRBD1	TGTGCCAAAACCAGGGGGCATAAACTTGAAGCTTTCTTT	CAKTRGHKLEAFF
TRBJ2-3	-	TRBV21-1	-	TGTGCCAGCAGCAAAGTGGTGACAGTCAGCACAGATACGCAGTATTTT	CASSKVVTVSTDTQYF
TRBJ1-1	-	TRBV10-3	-	TGTGCCATCAGTGAGTCAGGACAGAACACTGAAGCTTTCTTT	CAISESGQNTEAFF
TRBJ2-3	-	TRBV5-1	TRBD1	TGCGCCAGCAGCCGGGACAGGGGCACAGATACGCAGTATTTT	CASSRDRGTDTQYF
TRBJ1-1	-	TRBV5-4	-	TGTGCCAGCAGCTTGCGAGGCAACACTGAAGCTTTCTTT	CASSLRGNTEAFF
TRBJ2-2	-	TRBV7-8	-	TGTGCCAGCAGCTTAGCTCGGAACACCGGGGAGCTGTTTTTT	CASSLARNTGELFF
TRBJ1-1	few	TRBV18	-	TGTGCCAGCTCACCGGGAGGGGAAGCTTTCTTT	CASSPGGEAFF
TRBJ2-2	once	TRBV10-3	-	TGTGCCATCAGCCCTCAGGGGAACACCGGGGAGCTGTTTTTT	CAISPQGNTGELFF
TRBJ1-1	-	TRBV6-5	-	TGTGCCAGCAGGGCCCAGGGCAACACTGAAGCTTTCTTT	CASRAQGNTEAFF
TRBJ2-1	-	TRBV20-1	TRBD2	TGCAGTGCTAGTGCGCTAGCGGGAGGGGGGTCCTACAATGAGCAGTTCTTC	CSASALAGGGSYNEQFF
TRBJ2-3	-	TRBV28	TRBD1	TGTGCCAGCAGTTCCCGGTCAGGGGGTCCTACAGATACGCAGTATTTT	CASSSRSGGPTDTQYF
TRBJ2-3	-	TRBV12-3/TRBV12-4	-	TGTGCCAGCAGAGGGGTCGGGTCAGATACGCAGTATTTT	CASRGVGSDTQYF
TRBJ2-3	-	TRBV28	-	TGTGCCAGCAGTTCTTTGGCACCCGGCACAGATACGCAGTATTTT	CASSSLAPGTDTQYF
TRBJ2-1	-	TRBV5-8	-	TGTGCCAGCAGCTTGGTAGGGACATCCTATCGGGCCAATGAGCAGTTCTTC	CASSLVGTSYRANEQFF
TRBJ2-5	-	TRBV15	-	TGTGCCACCAGCAGAGAAGGAGTAACCCAAGAGACCCAGTACTTC	CATSREGVTQETQYF
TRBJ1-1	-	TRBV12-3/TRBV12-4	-	TGTGCCAGCAAACTCTACCTGAACACTGAAGCTTTCTTT	CASKLYLNTEAFF
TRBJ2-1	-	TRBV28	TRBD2	TGTGCCAGCACCCCCCCTAGCGGGGGGAACAATGAGCAGTTCTTC	CASTPPSGGNNEQFF
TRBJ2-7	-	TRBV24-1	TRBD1	TGTGCCACCAGTGACTACAGGGGGCTGATCTACGAGCAGTACTTC	CATSDYRGLIYEQYF
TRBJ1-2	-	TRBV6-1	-	TGTGCCAGCAGTGATAACAGTTTAGTAAGGGGTGGCACCTTC	CASSDNSLVRGGTF
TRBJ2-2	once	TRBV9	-	TGTGCCAGCAGCGGACCGGGACTCTGGAGGGAGCTGTTTTTT	CASSGPGLWRELFF
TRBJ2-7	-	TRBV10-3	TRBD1	TGTGCCATCAGTGCCGACCAGAAGGTTGGACAGGGTCTATACGAGCAGTACTTC	CAISADQKVGQGLYEQYF
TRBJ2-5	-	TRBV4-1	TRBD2	TGCGCCAGCAGCCCATTATGGTCAGCGGGGGGCCAAGAGACCCAGTACTTC	CASSPLWSAGGQETQYF